Below are 9 T cell receptor beta chains sequenced from a single sample in a study of blood T cell repertoires in COVID-19. Some clones are missing from TCRdb's copy, which holds only in-frame ones; the method was immunoSEQ multiplex PCR. Of some 190,000 clones in the sample, 89% were seen once. Material for sequencing was PBMCs or T cells enriched from blood (not recorded which). The receptors derive from a woman aged 40 to 50 with acute COVID-19.

The chain employs TRBV30 and TRBJ1-4, with D perhaps TRBD1 (6 bases). This CDR3 comprises 17 residues. The V gene's germline CDR1 is GTSNPN and CDR2 SVGIG (reference sequence). V was clipped by 0 bases and J by 0 bases, with 14 bases between them. The CDR3 bases are TGTGCCTGGAGTGTACAACCCAGGGGCACAACTAATGAAAAACTGTTTTTT. Encoded protein: CAWSVQPRGTTNEKLFF.

The V and J genes are TRBV28 and TRBJ2-5, with D perhaps matching TRBD2 (6 bases). The CDR3 extends over 16 amino acids. CDR1 is MDHEN and CDR2 is SYDVKM in the germline V gene. Trimming left V 10 bases short and J 3 bases short, with 24 bases between. The CDR3 spells CATGKFGRAGKETQYF. In DNA form, the CDR3 reads TGTGCCACCGGTAAATTCGGGCGCGCGGGGAAAGAGACCCAGTACTTC.

CDR3 protein: CASSPGTGFEQFF. The CDR3 nucleotides are TGTGCCAGCAGCCCGGGGACAGGGTTTGAGCAGTTCTTC. The chain is built from TRBV3-1 (or the pseudogene TRBV3-2) and TRBJ2-1; 9 nucleotides match TRBD1. Germline lookup yields CDR1 LGHDT and CDR2 YNNKEL (reference sequence). The CDR3 consists of 13 residues. V trimming: 4 bases; J trimming: 9 bases; junction bases outside the gene matches: 4.

This clone has only a few counts. In DNA form, the CDR3 reads TGTGCCACCATTGGCGATAGCGGGGGGACCCCCGCGAACACCGGGGAGCTGTTTTTT. Translating gives CATIGDSGGTPANTGELFF. V usage is TRBV6-4 and J usage is TRBJ2-2, with 10 nucleotides matching TRBD2. V lost 10 bases, J lost 0 bases, and 17 bases stayed unmatched. Germline V gene sequence: CDR1 MRHNA, CDR2 SNTAGT. This CDR3 is built from 19 residues.

J is TRBJ1-1 and V is TRBV5-8; 7 positions agree with TRBD1. J gave up 6 bases and V 2 bases, and 4 bases lay outside the gene matches. Germline CDR1 and CDR2: SGHTS and YDEGEE. The CDR3 is 13 residues long. CDR3 bases: TGTGCCAGCAGCTTTGACAGGGTCTCTGAAGCTTTCTTT. It specifies CASSFDRVSEAFF.

The J gene is TRBJ2-1, the V gene TRBV18; 10 bases align to TRBD1. J gave up 1 base and V 5 bases, and 20 bases lay outside the gene matches. CDR1 is KGHSH, CDR2 LQKENI, per germline. CDR3 length equals 21 residues. The chain's CDR3 is CASSTTRTRTGGIESYNEQFF. The CDR3 DNA follows: TGTGCCAGCTCAACGACCAGAACCCGGACAGGGGGTATCGAGTCCTACAATGAGCAGTTCTTC. The variable domain in full, with the rest retrieved from reference TRBV18 and TRBJ2-1, is NAGVMQNPRHLVRRRGQEARLRCSPMKGHSHVYWYRQLPEEGLKFMVYLQKENIIDESGMPKERFSAEFPKEGPSILRIQQVVRGDSAAYFCASSTTRTRTGGIESYNEQFFGPGTRLTVL.

The V call is TRBV11-2, the J call TRBJ2-4; D is perhaps TRBD1 (6 bases). Trimming removed 1 base at V and 1 base at J, with 8 bases between. The CDR3 has 15 amino acids. The germline V gene has CDR1 SGHAT and CDR2 FQNNGV. In DNA, the CDR3 is TGTGCCAGCAGCTTAGTGAGGGGGGCCAAAAACATTCAGTACTTC. Its translation: CASSLVRGAKNIQYF.

Only a few counts were recorded for this clone. The chain carries TRBV11-2 and TRBJ2-7; D not certain. The CDR3 totals 12 residues. Germline V CDR1 and CDR2: SGHAT, FQNNGV. The germline V and J ends were trimmed by 4 bases and 0 bases, with 4 bases remaining between them. Written as DNA, the CDR3 is TGTGCCAGCAGCTACAACTCCTACGAGCAGTACTTC. Translating it yields CASSYNSYEQYF.

The CDR3 DNA is TGTGCCAGCAGTGAGGACAGGGCGAACACCGGGGAGCTGTTTTTT. Residues: CASSEDRANTGELFF. The chain uses TRBV6-1 and TRBJ2-2; 8 nucleotides agree with TRBD1. The J segment lost 0 bases and the V segment lost 3 bases, leaving 0 bases of the junction unmatched. The CDR3 loop spans 15 amino acids. From germline, CDR1 is MNHNS and CDR2 SASEGT.